This TCR beta chain was identified in a study of T cells in Graves' hyperthyroidism and ophthalmopathy. The source material, RNA transcripts, was used to amplify TCR beta CDR3 regions. The study used the HTBI primer set for a first-round RT-PCR of the TCR CDR3. TCRdb reprocessed the multiplex PCR reads with MiXCR, giving one entry per CDR3 protein. The table lists about 380,000 distinct CDR3 sequences, approximately 13% of them singletons, with more than 20% in the top ten. This CDR3 is built from 14 residues. Germline loops: CDR1 MNHNS, CDR2 SASEGT. After removal of 2 bases from V and 9 bases from J, the junction contained 6 bases not matched to a gene.

This receptor was obtained from a man younger than 45 with Graves' hyperthyroidism that later progressed to Graves' ophthalmopathy. Sequencing input: blood. The chain employs TRBV6-1 and TRBJ2-2; 7 positions match TRBD2. CDR3 sequence reads: CASSENWRGRELFF. CDR3 nucleotide sequence: TGTGCCAGCAGTGAAAATTGGCGGGGGAGGGAGCTGTTTTTT.